Listed below are T cell receptor beta chains from one sample, sequenced in a study of blood T cell repertoires in COVID-19. Generated by immunoSEQ multiplex PCR, the TCRdb table keeps only in-frame clones and is missing some. The repertoire has around 300,000 clones, 75% to 90% of them found once; the top ten carry approximately 2.4%. The sequenced material came from peripheral blood. The receptors were gathered from a man between 18 and 35 years old with active or convalescent COVID-19. CDR3s include the opening cysteine and the closing phenylalanine or tryptophan. The D gene is left open where the match is weak. Expanded clones are given a class, and other clones once, few, many or no size at all.

size: NA
V: TRBV4-1
J: TRBJ1-4
D: TRBD1
CDR3: CASSHDPGQGAFSRNEKLFF
DNA: TGCGCCAGCAGCCACGATCCGGGACAGGGGGCGTTTTCTCGTAATGAAAAACTGTTTTTT

size: NA
V: TRBV5-1
J: TRBJ2-1
D: NA
CDR3: CASSLSGYNEQFF
DNA: TGCGCCAGCAGCTTGTCGGGGTACAATGAGCAGTTCTTC

size: NA
V: TRBV7-3
J: TRBJ2-5
D: TRBD1
CDR3: CASSMTGGETQYF
DNA: TGTGCCAGCAGCATGACAGGGGGAGAGACCCAGTACTTC

size: NA
V: TRBV20-1
J: TRBJ1-3
D: NA
CDR3: CSAPEANTIYF
DNA: TGCAGTGCCCCAGAGGCAAACACCATATATTTT

size: once
V: TRBV29-1
J: TRBJ1-1
D: NA
CDR3: CSVEYMNTEAFF
DNA: TGCAGCGTTGAGTACATGAACACTGAAGCTTTCTTT

size: NA
V: TRBV5-8
J: TRBJ2-7
D: NA
CDR3: CASSEAYEQYF
DNA: TGTGCCAGCAGCGAAGCATACGAGCAGTACTTC

size: NA
V: TRBV7-8
J: TRBJ2-2
D: TRBD2
CDR3: CASSPEGGRATGELFF
DNA: TGTGCCAGCAGCCCAGAGGGCGGGAGGGCCACCGGGGAGCTGTTTTTT

size: NA
V: TRBV27
J: TRBJ2-7
D: TRBD2
CDR3: CASSSGTSSYEQYF
DNA: TGTGCCAGCAGTTCCGGGACTAGCAGCTACGAGCAGTACTTC

size: NA
V: TRBV19
J: TRBJ1-2
D: NA
CDR3: CASSTVGGYGYTF
DNA: TGTGCCAGTAGTACCGTAGGAGGGTACGGCTACACCTTC

size: NA
V: TRBV19
J: TRBJ1-1
D: TRBD1
CDR3: CASTPGGKYTEAFF
DNA: TGTGCCAGTACTCCAGGGGGCAAGTACACTGAAGCTTTCTTT

size: few
V: TRBV18
J: TRBJ1-5
D: TRBD1
CDR3: CASSRTGLSNQPQHF
DNA: TGTGCCAGCTCACGGACAGGGTTGAGCAATCAGCCCCAGCATTTT

size: NA
V: TRBV27
J: TRBJ2-6
D: NA
CDR3: CASSFNSGANVLTF
DNA: TGTGCCAGCAGTTTCAACTCTGGGGCCAACGTCCTGACTTTC

size: NA
V: TRBV15
J: TRBJ1-5
D: TRBD1
CDR3: CATSVARQGWGQPQHF
DNA: TGTGCCACCAGCGTGGCGAGACAGGGATGGGGGCAGCCCCAGCATTTT

size: NA
V: TRBV5-1
J: TRBJ1-5
D: NA
CDR3: CASSLGTASSNQPQHF
DNA: TGCGCCAGCAGCTTGGGGACAGCCTCAAGCAATCAGCCCCAGCATTTT

size: NA
V: TRBV9
J: TRBJ2-1
D: NA
CDR3: CASSVAIVYNEQFF
DNA: TGTGCCAGCAGCGTAGCGATAGTCTACAATGAGCAGTTCTTC

size: NA
V: TRBV2
J: TRBJ2-3
D: NA
CDR3: CASSEPRASTDTQYF
DNA: TGTGCCAGCAGTGAACCCAGGGCCAGCACAGATACGCAGTATTTT

size: NA
V: TRBV3-1/TRBV3-2
J: TRBJ2-3
D: TRBD2
CDR3: CASSPETLAGGTSTDTQYF
DNA: TGTGCCAGCAGCCCAGAGACTCTAGCGGGGGGTACTAGCACAGATACGCAGTATTTT

size: NA
V: TRBV11-2
J: TRBJ1-2
D: TRBD1
CDR3: CASSPGTGYGYTF
DNA: TGTGCCAGCAGTCCCGGGACAGGGTATGGCTACACCTTC

size: NA
V: TRBV4-1
J: TRBJ2-7
D: NA
CDR3: CASSQRYEQYF
DNA: TGCGCCAGCAGCCAGAGGTACGAGCAGTACTTC

size: NA
V: TRBV24-1
J: TRBJ2-1
D: TRBD2
CDR3: CATSVSSGGGNEQFF
DNA: TGTGCCACCAGTGTCTCTAGCGGGGGGGGCAATGAACAGTTCTTC

size: many
V: TRBV2
J: TRBJ2-1
D: NA
CDR3: CASSTGSGDEQFF
DNA: TGTGCCAGCAGTACCGGGTCTGGCGATGAGCAGTTCTTC

size: NA
V: TRBV28
J: TRBJ1-2
D: NA
CDR3: CASSSYPGSVYGYTF
DNA: TGTGCCAGCAGTTCCTATCCCGGGTCAGTATATGGCTACACCTTC

size: NA
V: TRBV6-4
J: TRBJ1-5
D: NA
CDR3: CASKANSNQPQHF
DNA: TGTGCCAGCAAAGCCAATAGCAATCAGCCCCAGCATTTT

size: NA
V: TRBV7-2
J: TRBJ2-7
D: NA
CDR3: CASSLFIGEDEQYF
DNA: TGTGCCAGCAGCTTATTTATAGGTGAGGACGAGCAGTACTTC

size: NA
V: TRBV9
J: TRBJ2-1
D: TRBD2
CDR3: CASSVWGLADNEQFF
DNA: TGTGCCAGCAGCGTTTGGGGACTAGCGGACAATGAGCAGTTCTTC

size: NA
V: TRBV7-8
J: TRBJ2-1
D: TRBD2
CDR3: CASTRRRLADEGPYNEQFF
DNA: TGTGCCAGCACCCGACGGAGGCTAGCGGACGAAGGTCCCTACAATGAGCAGTTCTTC

size: NA
V: TRBV5-6
J: TRBJ1-4
D: TRBD1
CDR3: CASSFGTGYEKLFF
DNA: TGTGCCAGCAGCTTCGGGACAGGGTACGAAAAACTGTTTTTT

size: NA
V: TRBV7-9
J: TRBJ1-3
D: NA
CDR3: CASSLGLSGNTIYF
DNA: TGTGCCAGCAGCTTAGGGCTCTCTGGAAACACCATATATTTT

size: NA
V: TRBV5-1
J: TRBJ2-2
D: NA
CDR3: CASSLDSASGELFF
DNA: TGCGCCAGCAGCTTGGACAGTGCGTCCGGGGAGCTGTTTTTT

size: NA
V: TRBV7-9
J: TRBJ2-7
D: TRBD1
CDR3: CASSSRDRGREQYF
DNA: TGTGCCAGCAGCAGCCGGGACAGGGGGCGCGAGCAGTACTTC

size: NA
V: TRBV19
J: TRBJ1-1
D: NA
CDR3: CASSIVGGIGTEAFF
DNA: TGTGCCAGTAGTATAGTTGGAGGGATAGGTACTGAAGCTTTCTTT

size: NA
V: TRBV28
J: TRBJ1-4
D: NA
CDR3: CASLTGQMNEKLFF
DNA: TGTGCCAGCCTAACTGGACAGATGAATGAAAAACTGTTTTTT

size: NA
V: TRBV19
J: TRBJ1-5
D: TRBD1
CDR3: CASTPQGAEGQPQHF
DNA: TGTGCCAGTACCCCACAGGGGGCGGAGGGTCAGCCCCAGCATTTT

size: NA
V: TRBV7-2
J: TRBJ1-1
D: TRBD1
CDR3: CASSLYVAGQMNTEAFF
DNA: TGTGCCAGCAGCTTATACGTGGCGGGACAGATGAACACTGAAGCTTTCTTT

size: NA
V: TRBV18
J: TRBJ2-7
D: TRBD1
CDR3: CASSGTGQGYYEQYF
DNA: TGTGCCAGCTCAGGCACGGGACAGGGCTACTACGAGCAGTACTTC

size: NA
V: TRBV28
J: TRBJ2-2
D: TRBD1
CDR3: CASSGTGRAWTGELFF
DNA: TGTGCCAGCAGCGGGACAGGTAGAGCTTGGACCGGGGAGCTGTTTTTT

size: NA
V: TRBV4-1
J: TRBJ2-3
D: NA
CDR3: CASSQRDLPYRDTQYF
DNA: TGCGCCAGCAGCCAACGGGACTTGCCCTATCGAGATACGCAGTATTTT

size: NA
V: TRBV5-1
J: TRBJ2-1
D: NA
CDR3: CASNLAGPVLNEQFF
DNA: TGCGCCAGCAACCTTGCGGGACCGGTCTTGAATGAGCAGTTCTTC

size: once
V: TRBV19
J: TRBJ2-1
D: TRBD2
CDR3: CASSSGSGRANNEQFF
DNA: TGTGCCAGTAGTTCAGGTAGCGGGAGAGCAAACAATGAGCAGTTCTTC

size: NA
V: TRBV4-1
J: TRBJ2-5
D: NA
CDR3: CASQNQETQYF
DNA: TGCGCCTCGCAGAACCAAGAGACCCAGTACTTC

size: NA
V: TRBV9
J: TRBJ1-1
D: NA
CDR3: CASSVGQTAAEAFF
DNA: TGTGCCAGCAGCGTAGGACAGACGGCGGCTGAAGCTTTCTTT

size: NA
V: TRBV4-1
J: TRBJ1-5
D: NA
CDR3: CASSQDLGQINQPQHF
DNA: TGCGCCAGCAGCCAAGATCTAGGACAGATCAATCAGCCCCAGCATTTT

size: NA
V: TRBV28
J: TRBJ1-2
D: TRBD1
CDR3: CASSPGQGYGYTF
DNA: TGTGCCAGCAGTCCGGGACAGGGGTATGGCTACACCTTC

size: once
V: TRBV27
J: TRBJ2-2
D: TRBD2
CDR3: CASRLAGGSGELFF
DNA: TGTGCCAGCCGCCTAGCGGGAGGAAGCGGGGAGCTGTTTTTT

size: NA
V: TRBV25-1
J: TRBJ1-1
D: NA
CDR3: CASSGRVALNTEAFF
DNA: TGTGCCAGCAGTGGCCGTGTGGCTTTGAACACTGAAGCTTTCTTT

size: NA
V: TRBV9
J: TRBJ1-2
D: NA
CDR3: CASSVAIGQSGGYGYTF
DNA: TGTGCCAGCAGCGTAGCTATAGGACAGTCAGGAGGCTATGGCTACACCTTC

size: NA
V: TRBV28
J: TRBJ2-1
D: TRBD1
CDR3: CATKPGTGEVNEQFF
DNA: TGTGCCACCAAACCCGGGACAGGGGAGGTCAATGAGCAGTTCTTC

size: NA
V: TRBV27
J: TRBJ2-7
D: TRBD1
CDR3: CASSSPGTGNHEQYF
DNA: TGTGCCAGCAGTAGTCCCGGGACAGGGAATCACGAGCAGTACTTC

size: NA
V: TRBV20-1
J: TRBJ1-5
D: TRBD1
CDR3: CSASRSGTGRHNQPQHF
DNA: TGCAGTGCTAGTAGGAGTGGGACAGGGAGACACAATCAGCCCCAGCATTTT

size: NA
V: TRBV3-1/TRBV3-2
J: TRBJ2-3
D: TRBD2
CDR3: CASSGAGGPADTQYF
DNA: TGTGCCAGCAGCGGGGCGGGGGGGCCAGCAGATACGCAGTATTTT

size: NA
V: TRBV11-3
J: TRBJ2-5
D: TRBD2
CDR3: CASSFGLAETQYF
DNA: TGTGCCAGCAGCTTCGGACTAGCGGAGACCCAGTACTTC

size: NA
V: TRBV28
J: TRBJ1-1
D: TRBD1
CDR3: CASNDRDAEAFF
DNA: TGTGCCAGCAACGACAGGGACGCTGAAGCTTTCTTT

size: NA
V: TRBV5-6
J: TRBJ1-5
D: TRBD1
CDR3: CASSLSAGQGRQPQHF
DNA: TGTGCCAGCAGCTTGAGTGCGGGACAGGGTCGGCAGCCCCAGCATTTT

size: once
V: TRBV5-1
J: TRBJ1-3
D: NA
CDR3: CASRREVAGNTIYF
DNA: TGCGCCAGCAGAAGAGAGGTAGCTGGAAACACCATATATTTT

size: NA
V: TRBV6-5
J: TRBJ2-4
D: NA
CDR3: CASSTPADGANIQYF
DNA: TGTGCCAGCAGTACCCCGGCTGATGGGGCAAACATTCAGTACTTC

size: NA
V: TRBV18
J: TRBJ2-7
D: TRBD1
CDR3: CASSPRPGQSYEQYF
DNA: TGTGCCAGCTCACCACGGCCGGGACAGAGCTACGAGCAGTACTTC

size: NA
V: TRBV5-1
J: TRBJ2-3
D: NA
CDR3: CASRTGSSDTQYF
DNA: TGCGCCAGCAGGACTGGTAGCAGTGATACGCAGTATTTT

size: NA
V: TRBV11-1
J: TRBJ2-2
D: NA
CDR3: CASSLDYRAGSGELFF
DNA: TGTGCCAGCAGCTTAGACTACAGGGCCGGATCCGGGGAGCTGTTTTTT

size: NA
V: TRBV4-3
J: TRBJ2-1
D: NA
CDR3: CASSQDTGTRGIEQFF
DNA: TGCGCCAGCAGCCAAGACACGGGAACGAGAGGCATTGAGCAGTTCTTC